This T cell receptor (beta chain) derives from a study of CD8 T cells in ankylosing spondylitis. Findings of the study overall: Ankylosing spondylitis blood appeared to carry a characteristic TCR beta motif of seven to nine highly homologous variants.

TCRdb passed the 5' RACE reads through MiXCR, listing each CDR3 protein once. The sample records about 750,000 distinct CDR3 sequences, 19% being singletons. V was shortened by 6 bases and J by 8 bases, with 13 bases between the two germline ends. There are 12 residues in the CDR3. Per germline, CDR1 DFQATT and CDR2 SNEGSKA (reference sequence). On this clonotype: Its target is not known.

This TCR derives from a male donor with ankylosing spondylitis. The J gene is TRBJ1-4, the V gene TRBV20-1, with D perhaps TRBD1 (6 bases). The sample taken for sequencing was blood, either unsorted or a sorted T cell fraction (not recorded which). CDR3 amino acids: CSAVQGFEKLFF. The CDR3 region has the DNA TGCAGTGCGGTACAGGGATTCGAAAAACTGTTTTTT.